Each of the 23 T cell receptor beta chains below was sequenced from the same sample in a study of T cell responses to AZD1222 COVID-19 vaccine. Data came from immunoSEQ multiplex PCR; TCRdb stores just in-frame clones and leaves some out. The sample includes some 150,000 clones, just over 90% of them seen just once. Sequenced material: peripheral blood, taken on day 0 of AZD1222 vaccination. Source of these receptors: an adult in good health.

The chain recombines TRBV28 with TRBJ2-3; unclear D gene. Germline V gene data show CDR1 as MDHEN and CDR2 as SYDVKM. Trimming stripped 2 bases from V and 2 bases from J, with 8 bases between. CDR3 length: 14 amino acids. The CDR3 is CASSLGRLTDTQYF. CDR3 bases: TGTGCCAGCAGTTTAGGGCGCCTCACAGATACGCAGTATTTT.

This chain joins TRBV12-3 or TRBV12-4 and TRBJ2-2; no clear D gene. Trimming stripped 8 bases from V and 0 bases from J, with 4 bases between. The CDR3 loop spans 12 amino acids. Written as DNA, the CDR3 is TGTGCCAGCCAGGCGAACACCGGGGAGCTGTTTTTT. Translated, it gives CASQANTGELFF.

The chain joins TRBV28 to TRBJ2-3, with D possibly being TRBD2 (6 bases). V was trimmed by 6 bases and J by 4 bases, leaving 14 bases between them. The CDR3 has 14 residues. Germline V gene data show CDR1 as MDHEN and CDR2 as SYDVKM. As DNA, the CDR3 is TGTGCCAGCAGCCCGCCGCTAGCGTCAGATACGCAGTATTTT. Encoded protein: CASSPPLASDTQYF.

The gene calls are TRBV29-1 and TRBJ1-1; maybe TRBD1 (5 bases). The CDR3 covers 12 residues. Trimming removed 2 bases from V and 10 bases from J, with 14 bases in between. CDR1 is SQVTM, CDR2 ANQGSEA, per germline. This chain's CDR3 is CSVEFQGRGAFF. The CDR3 region has the DNA TGCAGCGTTGAATTTCAAGGGAGGGGAGCTTTCTTT.

This clone was found a few times. This chain links TRBV5-1 with TRBJ2-2; D is uncertain. This CDR3 region has 13 residues. Germline assignment: CDR1 SGHRS and CDR2 YFSETQ. Deletions cut 0 bases from V and 6 bases from J, with 6 bases between. Written as DNA, the CDR3 is TGCGCCAGCAGCTTGGAGGGTCCCGGGGAGCTGTTTTTT. It is translated as CASSLEGPGELFF.

V and J are TRBV5-1 and TRBJ1-1; D is possibly TRBD1 (6 bases). Germline CDR1 reads SGHRS; CDR2 reads YFSETQ. V was cut by 4 bases and J by 1 base, with 11 bases left in between. CDR3 size: 14 residues. The CDR3 protein is CASSDGTPNTEAFF. The CDR3 DNA reads as TGCGCCAGCAGCGATGGGACACCGAACACTGAAGCTTTCTTT. The full variable domain, in which reference TRBV5-1 and TRBJ1-1 provide the parts outside the CDR3, is KAGVTQTPRYLIKTRGQQVTLSCSPISGHRSVSWYQQTPGQGLQFLFEYFSETQRNKGNFPGRFSGRQFSNSRSEMNVSTLELGDSALYLCASSDGTPNTEAFFGQGTRLTVV.

The chain carries TRBV5-1 and TRBJ2-7, with TRBD1 identical over 10 bases. CDR1 and CDR2 from the germline V gene are SGHRS and YFSETQ. This CDR3 spans 14 amino acids. V lost 4 bases, J lost 6 bases, and 7 bases stayed unmatched. CDR3 in amino acids: CASSPRDRGVEQYF. DNA for the CDR3: TGCGCCAGCAGCCCAAGGGACAGGGGTGTCGAGCAGTACTTC.

The CDR3 nucleotides are TGCAGTGCTAGTAAAGGGGGCGCGGTGGACTATGGCTACACCTTC. It translates to CSASKGGAVDYGYTF. V is TRBV20-1 and J is TRBJ1-2; 7 bases are a match to TRBD1. The CDR3 extends over 15 amino acids. Germline CDR1 is DFQATT and CDR2 is SNEGSKA (reference sequence). V shed 3 bases, J shed 3 bases, and the junction held 10 bases outside the gene matches.

V and J are TRBV7-2 and TRBJ2-1, with 7 bases that match TRBD2. Trimming took 0 bases from V and 4 from J; bases not matched to a gene: 9. This CDR3 spans 17 amino acids. Germline assignment: CDR1 SGHTA and CDR2 FQGNSA. The CDR3 DNA reads TGTGCCAGCAGCTTAGCAAAGCGACTAGCATCTTACAATGAGCAGTTCTTC. This codes for CASSLAKRLASYNEQFF.

V usage is TRBV14 and J usage is TRBJ1-1; possible D gene TRBD1, 5 bases. The CDR3 runs to 13 residues. Germline loops: CDR1 SGHDN, CDR2 FVKESK. Trimming removed 3 bases at V and 11 bases at J, with 16 bases between. Here the CDR3 DNA reads TGTGCCAGCAGCCAGAGAGTCAGGGCCGGGGCTTTCTTT. This sequence encodes CASSQRVRAGAFF.

The CDR3 reads CSASPGVDQETQYF. The CDR3 nucleotides are TGCAGTGCTAGTCCCGGGGTCGACCAAGAGACCCAGTACTTC. The chain combines TRBV20-1 with TRBJ2-5; D is possibly TRBD2 (5 bases). The V end lost 3 bases, the J end lost 0 bases, and 11 bases lay between the germline ends. The length of the CDR3 is 14 residues. Looked up from germline, CDR1 is DFQATT and CDR2 is SNEGSKA (reference sequence).

The chain links TRBV2 to TRBJ1-4, with D possibly being TRBD1 (5 bases). Germline lookup yields CDR1 SNHLY and CDR2 FYNNEI. Trimming pared 8 bases from V and 7 bases from J, leaving 17 bases between. The CDR3 is made up of 14 amino acids. As DNA, the CDR3 is TGTGCCAGCTATCCGGGGCCCTCATCTGAAAAACTGTTTTTT. This encodes CASYPGPSSEKLFF.

The chain recombines TRBV11-1 with TRBJ1-1, with 9 bases identical to TRBD1. CDR3 size: 15 residues. V was clipped by 5 bases and J by 0 bases; unmatched bases: 4. Germline-derived CDR1 and CDR2 are SGHAT and FQDESV (reference sequence). In DNA, the CDR3 is TGTGCCAGCAGCCACCGGGACAGGGTGAACACTGAAGCTTTCTTT. It encodes CASSHRDRVNTEAFF.

This clone was seen once. The rearrangement uses TRBV5-5 and TRBJ2-3; TRBD2 agrees at 11 bases. V lost 2 bases and J lost 8; bases outside the gene matches: 7. There are 15 residues in the CDR3. CDR1 and CDR2 from the germline V gene are SGHKS and YYEKEE (reference sequence). CDR3 DNA: TGTGCCAGCAGCTTCACTAGCGGGAGAACCGGTACGCAGTATTTT. This codes for CASSFTSGRTGTQYF.

This chain joins TRBV11-2 and TRBJ2-1, with 8 bases aligning to TRBD1. Per germline, CDR1 SGHAT and CDR2 FQNNGV. V lost 3 bases and J lost 4; bases outside the gene matches: 8. CDR3 size: 16 residues. The CDR3 DNA reads as TGTGCCAGCAGCTTCGGACAGGGATTAAAGTACAATGAGCAGTTCTTC. This sequence encodes CASSFGQGLKYNEQFF.

The V call is TRBV19, the J call TRBJ2-7; 10 positions match TRBD2. The CDR3 spans 14 residues. V shed 10 bases and J 1 base; nucleotides not matched to a gene: 7. Germline loops: CDR1 LNHDA, CDR2 SQIVND (reference sequence). As DNA, the CDR3 is TGTGCCACCTCAGGACTAGCGGCTTCCTACGAGCAGTACTTC. Amino acid sequence: CATSGLAASYEQYF.

The chain links TRBV3-1 (or the pseudogene TRBV3-2) to TRBJ2-7; 11 positions agree with TRBD2. Germline V gives CDR1 LGHDT, CDR2 YNNKEL (reference sequence). The CDR3 contains 17 residues. V gave up 1 base and J gave up 3 bases; unmatched junction bases: 8. CDR3 coding DNA: TGTGCCAGCAGCCAAGCAAACCGACTAGCGGGAAACTACGAGCAGTACTTC. This sequence encodes CASSQANRLAGNYEQYF.

The chain is built from TRBV7-2 and TRBJ2-3, with D hard to call. The CDR3 is made up of 15 amino acids. Looked up from germline, CDR1 is SGHTA and CDR2 is FQGNSA. V dropped 3 bases and J dropped 2 bases, with 12 bases sitting between them. CDR3 sequence (DNA): TGTGCCAGCAGCTTCCTTGGGCAGTCCACAGATACGCAGTATTTT. Translated: CASSFLGQSTDTQYF.

The V and J genes are TRBV28 and TRBJ1-2; the D gene is possibly TRBD1 (6 bases). Trimming took 3 bases from V and 4 from J, leaving 21 bases between them. Germline CDR1 reads MDHEN; CDR2 reads SYDVKM. This CDR3 has 17 amino acids. This CDR3 reads CASSFSARAQGPYGYTF. In DNA, the CDR3 is TGTGCCAGCAGTTTTTCCGCACGGGCACAGGGACCCTATGGCTACACCTTC.

The J gene is TRBJ1-1, the V gene TRBV7-8; 9 bases match TRBD1. There are 13 residues in the CDR3. The germline V gene has CDR1 SGHVS and CDR2 FQNEAQ. V lost 8 bases to trimming and J lost 6 bases; unmatched junction nucleotides: 7. CDR3 nucleotide sequence: TGTGCCAGCCGGGACAGGGAAAAGGCTGAAGCTTTCTTT. It encodes CASRDREKAEAFF.

This chain links TRBV4-3 with TRBJ1-3; D call uncertain. Looked up from germline, CDR1 is LGHNA and CDR2 is YSLEER. Deletions cut 0 bases from V and 0 bases from J, with 9 bases between. This CDR3 has 16 residues. The CDR3 loop reads CASSQDTGSSGNTIYF. The CDR3 coding sequence is TGCGCCAGCAGCCAAGATACGGGGAGCTCTGGAAACACCATATATTTT.

On this clone: The same CDR3 arises from other DNA sequences in this sample as well. V gene TRBV7-9 combines with J gene TRBJ1-5; D is undetermined. V shed 1 base and J shed 4 bases, with 5 bases lying between them. Germline V gene sequence: CDR1 SEHNR, CDR2 FQNEAQ (reference sequence). This CDR3 spans 13 amino acids. CDR3 sequence: CASSLDSNQPQHF. The CDR3 DNA reads as TGTGCCAGCAGCTTAGACAGTAATCAGCCCCAGCATTTT.

CDR3 residues: CASTYSGTRGYGYTF. The DNA of the CDR3 is TGTGCCAGCACCTACTCGGGCACCCGGGGCTATGGCTACACCTTC. The chain couples TRBV6-5 to TRBJ1-2; D gene unclear. V was clipped by 7 bases and J by 4 bases, with 19 bases between them. This CDR3 has 15 residues. Germline V gene sequence: CDR1 MNHEY, CDR2 SVGAGI.